The clone carrying this TCR beta chain was detected only a few times. As yet, its antigen is unknown. The sample comes from a study of identical twins. Donors were all healthy Caucasians. Study-wide results and limits: Findings came from cross-sectional statistics, without long-term follow-up of donors. Fewer insertions were carried by abundant cord blood beta clonotypes, but none was seen in memory repertoires. Possibly, invariant MAIT and iNKT cells partly confounded zero-insertion analyses.

TCRdb fed the 5' RACE reads into MiXCR, producing one record per CDR3 protein. The sample carries 310,000 or so distinct CDR3 sequences, roughly 10% recorded once. Germline V gene lookup returns CDR1 DFQATT and CDR2 SNEGSKA (reference sequence). The germline V and J ends were trimmed by 3 bases and 2 bases, with 10 bases remaining between them. This CDR3 spans 13 amino acids. The sample was also linked to a second study, of yellow fever vaccine responses in identical twins.

V gene TRBV20-1 combines with J gene TRBJ2-5; tentatively, D is TRBD2 (7 bases). Sequencing was carried out using CD8+ T cells sorted from blood. The TCR originated in a woman younger than 35 in good health. DNA of the CDR3: TGCAGTGCTAGGGGGGGGCAGCAAGAGACCCAGTACTTC. Protein product: CSARGGQQETQYF.